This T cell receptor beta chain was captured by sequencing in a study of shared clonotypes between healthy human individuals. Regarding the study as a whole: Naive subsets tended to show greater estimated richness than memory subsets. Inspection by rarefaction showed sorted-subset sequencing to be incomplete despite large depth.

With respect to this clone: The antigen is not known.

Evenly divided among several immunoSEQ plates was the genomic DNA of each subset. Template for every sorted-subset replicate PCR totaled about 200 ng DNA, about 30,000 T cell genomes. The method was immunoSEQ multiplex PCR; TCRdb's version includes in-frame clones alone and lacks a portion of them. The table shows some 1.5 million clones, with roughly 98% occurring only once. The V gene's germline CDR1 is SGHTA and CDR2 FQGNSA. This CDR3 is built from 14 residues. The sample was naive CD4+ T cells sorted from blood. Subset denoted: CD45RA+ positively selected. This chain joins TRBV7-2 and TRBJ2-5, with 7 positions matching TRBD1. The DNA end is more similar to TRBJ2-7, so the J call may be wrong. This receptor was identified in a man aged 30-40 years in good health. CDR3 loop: CASRKKGQTYEQYF. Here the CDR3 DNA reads TGTGCCAGCAGGAAAAAGGGACAGACATACGAGCAGTACTTC.